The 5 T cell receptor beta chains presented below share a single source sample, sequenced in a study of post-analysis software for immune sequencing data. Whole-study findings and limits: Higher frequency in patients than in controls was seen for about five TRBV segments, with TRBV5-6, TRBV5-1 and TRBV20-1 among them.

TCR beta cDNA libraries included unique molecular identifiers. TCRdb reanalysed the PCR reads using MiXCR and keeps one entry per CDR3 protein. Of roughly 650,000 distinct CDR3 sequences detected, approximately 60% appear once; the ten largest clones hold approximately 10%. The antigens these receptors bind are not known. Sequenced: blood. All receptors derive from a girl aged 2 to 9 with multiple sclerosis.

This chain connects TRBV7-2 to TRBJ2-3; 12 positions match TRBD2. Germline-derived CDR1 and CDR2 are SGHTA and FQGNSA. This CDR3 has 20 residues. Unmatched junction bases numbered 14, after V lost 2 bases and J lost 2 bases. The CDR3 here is CASSLFGSSGRARPTDTQYF. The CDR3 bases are TGTGCCAGCAGCTTATTCGGGTCTAGCGGGAGGGCGCGGCCCACAGATACGCAGTATTTT.

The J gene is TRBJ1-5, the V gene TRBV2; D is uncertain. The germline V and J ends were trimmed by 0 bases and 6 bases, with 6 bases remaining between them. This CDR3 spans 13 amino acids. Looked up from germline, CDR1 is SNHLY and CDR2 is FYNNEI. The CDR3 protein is CASSEALAQPQHF. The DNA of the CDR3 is TGTGCCAGCAGTGAAGCGTTGGCTCAGCCCCAGCATTTT.

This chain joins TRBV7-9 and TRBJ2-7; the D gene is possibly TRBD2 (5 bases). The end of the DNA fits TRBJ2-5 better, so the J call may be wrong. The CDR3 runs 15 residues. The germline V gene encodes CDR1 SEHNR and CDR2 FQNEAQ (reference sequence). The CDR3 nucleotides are TGTGCCAGCAGCTTAGGAACCACGCCGGGGGAGACCCAGTACTTC. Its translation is CASSLGTTPGETQYF.

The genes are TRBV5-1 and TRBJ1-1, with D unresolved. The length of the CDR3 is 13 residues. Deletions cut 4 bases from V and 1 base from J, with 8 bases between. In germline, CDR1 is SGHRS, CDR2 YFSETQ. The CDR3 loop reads CASSGEANTEAFF. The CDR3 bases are TGCGCCAGCAGCGGGGAGGCGAACACTGAAGCTTTCTTT.

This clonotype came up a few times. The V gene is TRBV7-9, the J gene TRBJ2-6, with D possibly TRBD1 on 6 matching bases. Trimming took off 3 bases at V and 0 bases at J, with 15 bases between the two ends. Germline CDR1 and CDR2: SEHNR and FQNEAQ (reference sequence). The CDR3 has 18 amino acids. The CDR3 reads CASSFTGINRSGANVLTF. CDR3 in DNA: TGTGCCAGCAGCTTTACAGGGATCAATCGCTCTGGGGCCAACGTCCTGACTTTC.